These 19 T cell receptor beta chains originate from one sample sequenced in a study of cytotoxic CD8 clonotypes in ibrutinib-treated CLL (dated by TCRdb to the early 2020s). What this sample's time point label stands for: 20 to 30 months on ibrutinib. Libraries were constructed by the immunoSEQ multiplex PCR assay. Not all clones reach the TCRdb copy of this immuneACCESS table, which keeps in-frame sequences only. Checked studies attribute under half of the gap to unresolved V genes and leave the rest unexplained. The sample table contains about 130,000 clones; only one count was recorded for around 84% of them. The ten largest clones represent 3% to 4% of the sample. The sequences come from PBMCs, collected after 24 months of ibrutinib treatment. The origin of the receptors is a human donor with chronic lymphocytic leukemia.

The chain couples TRBV5-1 to TRBJ1-1, with 8 bases matching TRBD1. CDR1 is SGHRS, CDR2 YFSETQ, per germline. This CDR3 is 15 amino acids long. The junction had 3 bases not matched to a gene; V was cut back by 1 base and J by 1 base. The CDR3 coding sequence is TGCGCCAGCAGCTTGTGGACAGGGCAGAACACTGAAGCTTTCTTT. Translating gives CASSLWTGQNTEAFF.

V and J are TRBV5-4 and TRBJ1-1; 7 bases are a match to TRBD1. The CDR3 covers 15 residues. J lost 4 bases, V lost 4 bases, and 10 bases had no gene match. Germline CDR1 reads SGHNT; CDR2 reads YYREEE (reference sequence). The CDR3 sequence: CASSPPTGVVTEAFF. CDR3 sequence (DNA): TGTGCCAGCAGCCCTCCCACAGGGGTAGTCACTGAAGCTTTCTTT. Full variable domain (remainder filled in from reference TRBV5-4 and TRBJ1-1): ETGVTQSPTHLIKTRGQQVTLRCSSQSGHNTVSWYQQALGQGPQFIFQYYREEENGRGNFPPRFSGLQFPNYSSELNVNALELDDSALYLCASSPPTGVVTEAFFGQGTRLTVV.

This chain links TRBV30 with TRBJ1-1; possibly TRBD1 for D (5 bases). Germline assignment: CDR1 GTSNPN and CDR2 SVGIG (reference sequence). The V and J ends lost 1 base and 4 bases respectively, with 13 bases between them. This CDR3 comprises 14 residues. The DNA for the CDR3 is TGTGCCTGGAGTGGGCGCAGCGGGGGCACTGAAGCTTTCTTT. Translated, it gives CAWSGRSGGTEAFF.

The gene calls are TRBV7-2 and TRBJ2-3; 12 bases are a match to TRBD1. CDR3 size: 15 residues. Germline values: CDR1 SGHTA, CDR2 FQGNSA. Trimming took 4 bases from V and 5 from J; bases not matched to a gene: 4. The CDR3 coding sequence is TGTGCCAGCAGCTATGGGACAGGGGGCGGAGATACGCAGTATTTT. Encoded protein: CASSYGTGGGDTQYF. The complete variable domain, with remaining parts taken from reference TRBV7-2 and TRBJ2-3, reads GAGVSQSPSNKVTEKGKDVELRCDPISGHTALYWYRQSLGQGLEFLIYFQGNSAPDKSGLPSDRFSAERTGGSVSTLTIQRTQQEDSAVYLCASSYGTGGGDTQYFGPGTRLTVL.

The V call is TRBV19, the J call TRBJ2-2, with no clear D. Germline V lookup: CDR1 LNHDA, CDR2 SQIVND (reference sequence). The CDR3 is 16 amino acids. Trimming removed 1 base at V and 4 bases at J, with 13 bases between. The CDR3 here is CASSIAPRGFTGELFF. For the CDR3, the DNA is TGTGCCAGTAGTATAGCTCCCCGAGGATTCACCGGGGAGCTGTTTTTT. Drawing the rest from reference TRBV19 and TRBJ2-2, the complete variable domain is DGGITQSPKYLFRKEGQNVTLSCEQNLNHDAMYWYRQDPGQGLRLIYYSQIVNDFQKGDIAEGYSVSREKKESFPLTVTSAQKNPTAFYLCASSIAPRGFTGELFFGEGSRLTVL.

The V and J genes are TRBV7-2 and TRBJ1-5; no firm D call. Deletions cut 5 bases from V and 8 bases from J, with 13 bases between. This CDR3 has 13 residues. The germline V gene encodes CDR1 SGHTA and CDR2 FQGNSA. In DNA form, the CDR3 reads TGTGCCAGCAGCCCCCGTCCGGTCGAGCCCCAGCATTTT. Residues: CASSPRPVEPQHF.

Remarks on this clone: An end of the junction does not agree with germline; a read error may underlie this. V is TRBV5-4 and J is TRBJ2-7, with a weak D call TRBD1 (5 bases). The CDR3 has 15 amino acids. Germline assignment: CDR1 SGHNT and CDR2 YYREEE (reference sequence). DNA of the CDR3: TGTGCCAGCAGCCTCTCACCGACAGCACCAGTCGGTGTATTCTTC. This encodes CASSLSPTAPVGVFF.

This chain links TRBV7-9 with TRBJ1-6, with D uncertain. The V gene lost 4 bases and the J gene lost 9 bases, with 16 bases spanning the gap. Germline CDR1 is SEHNR and CDR2 is FQNEAQ (reference sequence). CDR3 length equals 15 residues. The CDR3 here is CASSSMEGEGSPLHF. CDR3 coding DNA: TGTGCCAGCAGCTCAATGGAGGGTGAAGGTTCACCCCTCCACTTT.

The chain employs TRBV9 and TRBJ2-2; D not resolved. CDR1 is SGDLS, CDR2 YYNGEE, per germline. The V and J ends lost 0 bases and 6 bases respectively, with 12 bases between them. This CDR3 spans 15 amino acids. CDR3 DNA: TGTGCCAGCAGCGTAGCTTCCCGGAAGGCCGGGGAGCTGTTTTTT. It is translated as CASSVASRKAGELFF. The full variable domain, with the rest looked up from reference TRBV9 and TRBJ2-2, is DSGVTQTPKHLITATGQRVTLRCSPRSGDLSVYWYQQSLDQGLQFLIQYYNGEERAKGNILERFSAQQFPDLHSELNLSSLELGDSALYFCASSVASRKAGELFFGEGSRLTVL.

The V and J genes are TRBV21-1 and TRBJ1-4; the DNA was not compared with TRBD1, the D call given in the table. TRBV21-1 is assigned pseudogene status. The CDR3 sequence is 17 residues long. The CDR3 nucleotides read TGTGCCAGCAGCAACCGGGACAGGGTGCCAACTAATGAAAAACTGTTTTTT. Amino acid sequence: CASSNRDRVPTNEKLFF.

The chain recombines TRBV28 with TRBJ2-5; 8 bases line up with TRBD2. This CDR3 comprises 15 residues. Germline values: CDR1 MDHEN, CDR2 SYDVKM. Trimming removed 6 bases from V and 7 bases from J; junction bases left unmatched: 13. CDR3 sequence (DNA): TGTGCCAGCAGCCCCCGGGACCCCGGGGGGGGGACCCAGTACTTC. It translates to CASSPRDPGGGTQYF.

The rearrangement joins TRBV10-3 to TRBJ2-2; TRBD1 or TRBD2 may be the D gene (5 bases each). The CDR3 runs to 14 residues. Germline V gene sequence: CDR1 ENHRY, CDR2 SYGVKD. The ends were cut back, 2 bases at V and 4 bases at J, with 8 bases in the middle. As DNA, the CDR3 is TGTGCCATCAGTGAGGGGACGGGCACCGGGGAGCTGTTTTTT. Protein product: CAISEGTGTGELFF.

J is TRBJ2-7 and V is TRBV11-2, with D perhaps matching TRBD1 (6 bases). Germline CDR1 is SGHAT and CDR2 is FQNNGV. CDR3 length: 13 residues. Trimming stripped 0 bases from V and 13 bases from J, with 16 bases between. CDR3 amino acids: CASSLDSVRGIYF. Here the CDR3 DNA reads TGTGCCAGCAGCTTAGATAGTGTCAGGGGAATCTACTTC.

The gene calls are TRBV5-1 and TRBJ1-1, with D perhaps TRBD1 (6 bases). Trimming removed 4 bases at V and 0 bases at J, with 13 bases between. This CDR3 comprises 15 residues. The germline CDR1 and CDR2 sequences are SGHRS and YFSETQ. DNA for the CDR3: TGCGCCAGCAGCCCAGAGGGGGGCATGAACACTGAAGCTTTCTTT. As protein: CASSPEGGMNTEAFF.

This clone was seen only a few times. The CDR3 nucleotides are TGTGCCAGCTCCTCCATCATGCGCGATGAGCAGTTCTTC. It translates to CASSSIMRDEQFF. The chain joins TRBV18 to TRBJ2-1; D remains ambiguous. In germline, CDR1 is KGHSH, CDR2 LQKENI. This CDR3 is 13 amino acids long. V lost 6 bases, J lost 8 bases, and 14 bases lay in between.

The chain has TRBV7-2 and TRBJ2-3; D might be TRBD2 (5 bases). V lost 5 bases and J lost 2, with 14 bases in between. The V gene's germline CDR1 is SGHTA and CDR2 FQGNSA. The CDR3 covers 15 residues. CDR3 sequence (DNA): TGTGCCAGCAGCCCATACGGGGAGCCCACAGATACGCAGTATTTT. It codes for CASSPYGEPTDTQYF.

V usage is TRBV5-1 and J usage is TRBJ2-2, with D perhaps TRBD1 or TRBD2 (7 bases each). Germline CDR1 is SGHRS and CDR2 is YFSETQ. V was cut by 4 bases and J by 8 bases, with 15 bases left in between. The CDR3 length is 14 residues. Written as DNA, the CDR3 is TGCGCCAGCAGCCCGCAGGGGGGGCAGGGGGAGCTGTTTTTT. Translation: CASSPQGGQGELFF. Full variable domain (rest looked up from reference TRBV5-1 and TRBJ2-2): KAGVTQTPRYLIKTRGQQVTLSCSPISGHRSVSWYQQTPGQGLQFLFEYFSETQRNKGNFPGRFSGRQFSNSRSEMNVSTLELGDSALYLCASSPQGGQGELFFGEGSRLTVL.

The CDR3 DNA is TGTGCCAGCAGCCAAGATCTTCGAAACTACGAGCAGTACTTC. Encoded protein: CASSQDLRNYEQYF. The rearrangement joins TRBV4-2 to TRBJ2-7; D not certain. CDR1 is LGHNA and CDR2 is YNFKEQ in the germline V gene. The CDR3 loop spans 14 amino acids. V was shortened by 0 bases and J by 3 bases, with 9 bases between the two germline ends.

This chain joins TRBV23-1 and TRBJ1-2, with D unresolved. Being an ORF, TRBV23-1 has a function that is uncertain. The CDR3 covers 14 residues. With 4 bases removed from V and 6 bases from J, the gap between germline ends came to 15 bases. CDR3 in amino acids: CASSRAGGKHGYTF. CDR3 nucleotide sequence: TGCGCCAGCAGTCGCGCAGGAGGGAAGCATGGCTACACCTTC.